Included here is one TCR beta chain sequence, with context. Its antigen is not identified. Germline CDR1 GTSNPN, CDR2 SVGIG (reference sequence). Germline trimming cut 0 bases from V and 3 bases from J; bases unmatched to any gene: 5. The CDR3 totals 14 residues. These data are taken from a study of T cell responses to AZD1222 COVID-19 vaccine. Study conclusions and caveats: Clonal diversity was possibly underestimated, and the donors were mostly white British, with more females. Rises in breadth and depth of Spike-specific TCRs came after two AZD1222 doses. Repertoire sampling occurred only after the peak T cell response. Close to half of all spike-specific TCRs reportedly target regions of the variants that are unmutated.

The data were produced by immunoSEQ multiplex PCR, yet TCRdb's version contains in-frame clones alone and is incomplete. The profile shows 80,000 to 90,000 clones, approximately 89% of them singletons. This rearrangement joins TRBV30 to TRBJ2-7; 7 bases align to TRBD2. The material was peripheral blood, obtained on day 0 of AZD1222 vaccination. The receptor was derived from an adult in good health. The CDR3 here is CAWSVGGVLYEQYF. DNA for the CDR3: TGTGCCTGGAGTGTGGGAGGGGTGCTCTACGAGCAGTACTTC.